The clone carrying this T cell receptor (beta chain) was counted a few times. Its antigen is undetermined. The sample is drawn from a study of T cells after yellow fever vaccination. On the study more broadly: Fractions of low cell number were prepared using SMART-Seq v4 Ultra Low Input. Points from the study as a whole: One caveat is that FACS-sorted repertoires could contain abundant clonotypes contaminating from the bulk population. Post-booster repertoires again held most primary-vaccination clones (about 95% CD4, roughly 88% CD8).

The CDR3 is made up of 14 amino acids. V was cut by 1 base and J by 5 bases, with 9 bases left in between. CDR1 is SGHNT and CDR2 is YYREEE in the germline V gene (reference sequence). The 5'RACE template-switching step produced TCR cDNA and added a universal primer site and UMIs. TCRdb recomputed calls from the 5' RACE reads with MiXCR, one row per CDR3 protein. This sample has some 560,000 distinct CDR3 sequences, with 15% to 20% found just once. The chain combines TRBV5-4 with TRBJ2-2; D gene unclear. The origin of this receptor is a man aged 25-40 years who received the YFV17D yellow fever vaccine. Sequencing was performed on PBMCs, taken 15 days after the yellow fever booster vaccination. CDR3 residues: CASSLRTRTGELFF. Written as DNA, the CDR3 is TGTGCCAGCAGCTTGAGAACGAGAACCGGGGAGCTGTTTTTT.